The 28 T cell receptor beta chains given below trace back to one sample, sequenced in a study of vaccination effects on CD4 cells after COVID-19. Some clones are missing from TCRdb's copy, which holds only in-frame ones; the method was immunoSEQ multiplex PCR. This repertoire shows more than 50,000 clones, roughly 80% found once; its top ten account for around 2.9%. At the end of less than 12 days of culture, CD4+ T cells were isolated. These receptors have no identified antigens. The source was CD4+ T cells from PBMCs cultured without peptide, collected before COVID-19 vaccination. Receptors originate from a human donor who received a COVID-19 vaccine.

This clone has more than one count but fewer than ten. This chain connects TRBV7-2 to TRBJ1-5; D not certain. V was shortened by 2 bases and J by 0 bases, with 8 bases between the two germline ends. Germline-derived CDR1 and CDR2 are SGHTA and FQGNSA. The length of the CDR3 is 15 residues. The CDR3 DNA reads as TGTGCCAGCAGCTTACAGATTCATAGCAATCAGCCCCAGCATTTT. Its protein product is CASSLQIHSNQPQHF.

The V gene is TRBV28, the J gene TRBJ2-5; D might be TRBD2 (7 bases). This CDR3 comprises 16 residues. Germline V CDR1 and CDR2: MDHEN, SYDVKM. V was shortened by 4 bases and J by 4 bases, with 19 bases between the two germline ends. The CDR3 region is CASSSPGGPGRETQYF. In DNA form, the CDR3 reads TGTGCCAGCAGTTCCCCCGGGGGGCCGGGAAGAGAGACCCAGTACTTC.

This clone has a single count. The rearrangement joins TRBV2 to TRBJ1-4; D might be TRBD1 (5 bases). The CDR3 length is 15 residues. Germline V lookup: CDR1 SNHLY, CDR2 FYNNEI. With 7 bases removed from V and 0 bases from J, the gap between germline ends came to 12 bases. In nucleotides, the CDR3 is TGTGCCAGCACCCTCGGACATTCAACTAATGAAAAACTGTTTTTT. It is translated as CASTLGHSTNEKLFF.

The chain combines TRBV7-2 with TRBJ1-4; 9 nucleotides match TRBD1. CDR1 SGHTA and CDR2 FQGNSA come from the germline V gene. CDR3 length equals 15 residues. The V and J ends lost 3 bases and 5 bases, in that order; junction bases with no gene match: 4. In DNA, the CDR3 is TGTGCCAGCAGCTTGAGTGGGACAGGGAATGAAAAACTGTTTTTT. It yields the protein CASSLSGTGNEKLFF.

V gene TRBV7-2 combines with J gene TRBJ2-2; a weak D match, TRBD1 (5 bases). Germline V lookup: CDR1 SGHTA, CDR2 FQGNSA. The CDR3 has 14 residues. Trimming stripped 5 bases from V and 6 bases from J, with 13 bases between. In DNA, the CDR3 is TGTGCCAGCAGCCCAGGGTTGAGGCCCGGGGAGCTGTTTTTT. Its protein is CASSPGLRPGELFF.

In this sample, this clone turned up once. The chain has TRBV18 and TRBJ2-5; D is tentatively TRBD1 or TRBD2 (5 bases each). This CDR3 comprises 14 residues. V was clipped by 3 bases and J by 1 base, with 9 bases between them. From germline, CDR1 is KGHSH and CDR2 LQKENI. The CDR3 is CASSPGTIQETQYF. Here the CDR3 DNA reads TGTGCCAGCTCACCGGGGACGATCCAAGAGACCCAGTACTTC.

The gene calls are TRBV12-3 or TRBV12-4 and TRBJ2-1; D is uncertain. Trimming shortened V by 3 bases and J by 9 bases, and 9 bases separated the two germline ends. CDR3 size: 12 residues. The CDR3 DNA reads TGTGCCAGCAGTTTCCCTTTAGGTGAGCAGTTCTTC. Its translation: CASSFPLGEQFF.

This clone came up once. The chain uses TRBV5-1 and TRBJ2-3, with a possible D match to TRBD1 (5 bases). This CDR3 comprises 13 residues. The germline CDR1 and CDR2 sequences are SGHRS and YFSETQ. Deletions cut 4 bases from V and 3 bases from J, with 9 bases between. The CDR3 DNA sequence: TGCGCCAGCAGCGGGGCCTGGACAGATACGCAGTATTTT. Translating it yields CASSGAWTDTQYF.

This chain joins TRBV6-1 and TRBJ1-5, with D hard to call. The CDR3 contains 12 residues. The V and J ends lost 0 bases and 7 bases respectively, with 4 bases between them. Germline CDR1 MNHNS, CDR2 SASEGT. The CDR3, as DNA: TGTGCCAGCAGTGAAGCGGAACAGCCCCAGCATTTT. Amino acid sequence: CASSEAEQPQHF.

DNA of the CDR3: TGTGCCTGGAGGAGACAGGGTATCACTGAAGCTTTCTTT. Protein sequence: CAWRRQGITEAFF. The rearrangement links TRBV30 to TRBJ1-1, with 7 nucleotides matching TRBD1. V lost 3 bases, J lost 4 bases, and 5 bases stayed unmatched. Germline-derived CDR1 and CDR2 are GTSNPN and SVGIG (reference sequence). This CDR3 has 13 amino acids.

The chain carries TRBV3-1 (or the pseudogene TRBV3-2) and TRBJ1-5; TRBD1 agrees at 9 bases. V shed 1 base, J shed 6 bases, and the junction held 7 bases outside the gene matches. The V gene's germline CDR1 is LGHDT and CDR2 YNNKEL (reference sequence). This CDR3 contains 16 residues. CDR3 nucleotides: TGTGCCAGCAGCCAAGCTTCGACAGGGGGATCTCAGCCCCAGCATTTT. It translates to CASSQASTGGSQPQHF.

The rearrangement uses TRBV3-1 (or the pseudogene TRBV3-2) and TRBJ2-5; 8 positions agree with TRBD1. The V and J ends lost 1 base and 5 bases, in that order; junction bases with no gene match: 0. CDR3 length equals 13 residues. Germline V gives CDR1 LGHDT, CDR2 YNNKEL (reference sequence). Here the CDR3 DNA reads TGTGCCAGCAGCCAAGGACAGGGGGAGACCCAGTACTTC. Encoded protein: CASSQGQGETQYF.

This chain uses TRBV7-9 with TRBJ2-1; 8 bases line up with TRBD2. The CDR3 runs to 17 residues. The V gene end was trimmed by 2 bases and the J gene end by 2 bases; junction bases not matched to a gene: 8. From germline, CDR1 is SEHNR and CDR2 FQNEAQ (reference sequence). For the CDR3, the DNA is TGTGCCAGCAGCTTATTTCTCGGGGGGGGCGCCTACAATGAGCAGTTCTTC. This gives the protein CASSLFLGGGAYNEQFF.

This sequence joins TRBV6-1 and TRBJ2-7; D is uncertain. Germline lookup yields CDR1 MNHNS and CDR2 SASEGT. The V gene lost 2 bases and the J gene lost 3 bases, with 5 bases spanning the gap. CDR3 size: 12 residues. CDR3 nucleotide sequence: TGTGCCAGCAGTGAATGGGGCTACGAGCAGTACGTC. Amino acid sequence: CASSEWGYEQYV.

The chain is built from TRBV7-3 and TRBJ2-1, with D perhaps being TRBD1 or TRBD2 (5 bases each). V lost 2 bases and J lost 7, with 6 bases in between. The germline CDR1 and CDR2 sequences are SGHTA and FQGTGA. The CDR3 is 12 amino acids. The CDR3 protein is CASSLEGNEQFF. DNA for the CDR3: TGTGCCAGCAGCTTAGAGGGGAATGAGCAGTTCTTC.

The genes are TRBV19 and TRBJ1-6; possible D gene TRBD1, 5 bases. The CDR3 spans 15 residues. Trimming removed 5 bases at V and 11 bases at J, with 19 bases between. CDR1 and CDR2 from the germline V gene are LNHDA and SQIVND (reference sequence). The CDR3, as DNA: TGTGCCAGTAGTGCAAAGACAGATGTCATGGCACCCCTCCACTTT. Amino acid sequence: CASSAKTDVMAPLHF.

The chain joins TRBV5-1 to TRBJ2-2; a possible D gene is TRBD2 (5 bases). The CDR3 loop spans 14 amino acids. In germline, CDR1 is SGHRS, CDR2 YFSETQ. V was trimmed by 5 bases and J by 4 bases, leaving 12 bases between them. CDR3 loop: CASREVGLTGELFF. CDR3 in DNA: TGCGCCAGCAGGGAGGTCGGACTCACCGGGGAGCTGTTTTTT.

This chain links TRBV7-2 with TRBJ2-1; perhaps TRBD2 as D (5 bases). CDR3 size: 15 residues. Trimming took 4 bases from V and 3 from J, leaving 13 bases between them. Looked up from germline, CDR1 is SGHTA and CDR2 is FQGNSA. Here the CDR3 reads CASSSYRTVYNEQFF. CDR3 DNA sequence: TGTGCCAGCAGCTCATATCGGACTGTCTACAATGAGCAGTTCTTC.

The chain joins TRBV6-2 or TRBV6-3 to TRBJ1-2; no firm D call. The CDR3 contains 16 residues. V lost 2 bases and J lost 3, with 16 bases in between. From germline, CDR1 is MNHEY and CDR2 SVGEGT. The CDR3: CASSYIFDAAHYGYTF. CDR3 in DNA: TGTGCCAGCAGTTACATTTTCGACGCGGCCCACTATGGCTACACCTTC.

Written as DNA, the CDR3 is TGTGCCTGGAGTCTGACAGGGGGCCGGGAGACCCAGTACTTC. It yields the protein CAWSLTGGRETQYF. This chain joins TRBV30 and TRBJ2-5; TRBD1 agrees at 10 bases. J lost 5 bases, V lost 2 bases, and 5 bases had no gene match. Germline V gene data show CDR1 as GTSNPN and CDR2 as SVGIG (reference sequence). The CDR3 is 14 amino acids.

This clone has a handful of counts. The chain's CDR3 is CAWSRGRNYGYTF. The CDR3 DNA follows: TGTGCCTGGAGCCGGGGACGGAACTATGGCTACACCTTC. V gene TRBV30 combines with J gene TRBJ1-2; TRBD1 might be the D (5 bases). Trimming removed 3 bases from V and 2 bases from J, with 10 bases in between. Germline V lookup: CDR1 GTSNPN, CDR2 SVGIG (reference sequence). This CDR3 is built from 13 residues.

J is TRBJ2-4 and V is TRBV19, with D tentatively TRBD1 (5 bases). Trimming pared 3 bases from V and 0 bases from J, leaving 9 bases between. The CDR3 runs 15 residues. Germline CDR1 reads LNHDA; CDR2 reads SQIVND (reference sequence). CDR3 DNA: TGTGCCAGTAGTATGTTAAGGGGAGCCAAAAACATTCAGTACTTC. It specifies CASSMLRGAKNIQYF. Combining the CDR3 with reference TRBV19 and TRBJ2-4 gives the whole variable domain DGGITQSPKYLFRKEGQNVTLSCEQNLNHDAMYWYRQDPGQGLRLIYYSQIVNDFQKGDIAEGYSVSREKKESFPLTVTSAQKNPTAFYLCASSMLRGAKNIQYFGAGTRLSVL.

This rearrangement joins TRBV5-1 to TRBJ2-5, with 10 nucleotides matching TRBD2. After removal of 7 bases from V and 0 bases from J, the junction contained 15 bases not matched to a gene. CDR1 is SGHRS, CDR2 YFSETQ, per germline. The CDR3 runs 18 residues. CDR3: CASLKRGGHREYQETQYF. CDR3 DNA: TGCGCCAGCCTGAAGCGGGGGGGCCATCGTGAGTACCAAGAGACCCAGTACTTC.

As DNA, the CDR3 is TGTGCCAGCTCGTTACAACCTATGAACACTGAAGCTTTCTTT. Protein product: CASSLQPMNTEAFF. The V call is TRBV18, the J call TRBJ1-1, with no clear D. Germline values: CDR1 KGHSH, CDR2 LQKENI. This CDR3 comprises 14 residues. Trimming cost V 6 bases and J 0 bases, with 11 bases left between them. Supplemented by reference TRBV18 and TRBJ1-1, the full variable domain reads NAGVMQNPRHLVRRRGQEARLRCSPMKGHSHVYWYRQLPEEGLKFMVYLQKENIIDESGMPKERFSAEFPKEGPSILRIQQVVRGDSAAYFCASSLQPMNTEAFFGQGTRLTVV.

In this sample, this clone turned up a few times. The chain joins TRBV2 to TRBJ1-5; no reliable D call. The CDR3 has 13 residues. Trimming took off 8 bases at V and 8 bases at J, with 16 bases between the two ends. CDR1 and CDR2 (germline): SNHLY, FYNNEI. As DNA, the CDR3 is TGTGCCAGCGCCGGGTCTGAATCTAAGCCCCAGCATTTT. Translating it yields CASAGSESKPQHF.

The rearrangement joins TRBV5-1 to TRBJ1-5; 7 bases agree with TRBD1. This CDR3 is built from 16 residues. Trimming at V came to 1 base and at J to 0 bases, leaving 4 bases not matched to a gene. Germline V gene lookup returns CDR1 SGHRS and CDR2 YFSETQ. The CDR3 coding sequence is TGCGCCAGCAGCTTGACGACAGGGATTAGCAATCAGCCCCAGCATTTT. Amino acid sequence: CASSLTTGISNQPQHF.

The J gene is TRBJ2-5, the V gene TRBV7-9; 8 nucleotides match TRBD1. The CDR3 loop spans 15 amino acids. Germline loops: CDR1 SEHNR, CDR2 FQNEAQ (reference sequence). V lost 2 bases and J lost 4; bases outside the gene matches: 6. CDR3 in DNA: TGTGCCAGCAGCTTAAGACAGGGGTTCGGAGAGACCCAGTACTTC. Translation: CASSLRQGFGETQYF.

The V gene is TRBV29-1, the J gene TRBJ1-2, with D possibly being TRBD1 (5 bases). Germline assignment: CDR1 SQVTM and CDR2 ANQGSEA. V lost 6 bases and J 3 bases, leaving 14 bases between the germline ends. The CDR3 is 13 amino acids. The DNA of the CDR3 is TGCAGCGTATATGACAGTGTAGACTATGGCTACACCTTC. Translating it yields CSVYDSVDYGYTF.